What follows are 20 T cell receptor beta chains derived from one specimen sequenced in a study of technical replicates of blood from a handful of donors. TCRdb keeps only in-frame clones here, not all; method: immunoSEQ multiplex PCR. In the table there are about 88,000 clones, 85% to 95% of which are singletons. Specimen: T cells isolated from PBMCs. All receptors derive from a human donor in good health.

V is TRBV11-2 and J is TRBJ1-1; D ambiguous. This CDR3 spans 12 amino acids. Germline loops: CDR1 SGHAT, CDR2 FQNNGV. Trimming cost V 1 base and J 7 bases, with 7 bases left between them. The DNA for the CDR3 is TGTGCCAGCAGCTTAGGCGGATATGAAGCTTTCTTT. It codes for CASSLGGYEAFF.

This clone was counted only a few times. The chain carries TRBV2 and TRBJ1-2; 7 bases line up with TRBD1. Per germline, CDR1 SNHLY and CDR2 FYNNEI. V shed 7 bases and J 4 bases; nucleotides not matched to a gene: 12. The CDR3 is 15 residues long. Written as DNA, the CDR3 is TGTGCCAGCACCTCTAGATCCGGGACAGTCTATGGCTACACCTTC. Amino acid sequence: CASTSRSGTVYGYTF.

The chain links TRBV7-2 to TRBJ2-7; D is unresolved. The germline gives CDR1 SGHTA, CDR2 FQGNSA. The V gene lost 4 bases and the J gene lost 2 bases, with 15 bases spanning the gap. The CDR3 runs to 15 residues. CDR3 in DNA: TGTGCCAGCAGCTACTCCCTAGGAAGCGCCTACGAGCAGTACTTC. It codes for CASSYSLGSAYEQYF.

This chain links TRBV19 with TRBJ2-3; D not resolved. With 1 base removed from V and 5 bases from J, the gap between germline ends came to 4 bases. The CDR3 covers 12 residues. Germline V gives CDR1 LNHDA, CDR2 SQIVND (reference sequence). CDR3 sequence (DNA): TGTGCCAGTAGTATAGGCGGAGATACGCAGTATTTT. Residues: CASSIGGDTQYF.

The J gene is TRBJ1-1, the V gene TRBV10-3; 10 bases are shared with TRBD1. The CDR3 spans 14 residues. V was clipped by 8 bases and J by 0 bases; unmatched bases: 3. The V gene's germline CDR1 is ENHRY and CDR2 SYGVKD. The CDR3 DNA reads as TGTGCCATCGGGACAGGGGTGATGAACACTGAAGCTTTCTTT. Amino acid sequence: CAIGTGVMNTEAFF.

The chain carries TRBV29-1 and TRBJ1-4; the match to TRBD1 covers 9 bases. Germline V gene lookup returns CDR1 SQVTM and CDR2 ANQGSEA. V was pared by 7 bases and J by 0 bases, with 6 bases of the junction left unmatched. The CDR3 is 15 amino acids. CDR3 nucleotide sequence: TGCAGCGCGGGACAGGGTCTTGCAACTAATGAAAAACTGTTTTTT. The encoded protein is CSAGQGLATNEKLFF.

The genes are TRBV6-1 and TRBJ2-7; 9 bases fit TRBD1. The CDR3 is made up of 13 amino acids. With V trimmed by 10 bases and J by 4 bases, 8 bases remained unmatched. The germline gives CDR1 MNHNS, CDR2 SASEGT. The DNA for the CDR3 is TGTGCCATATTGATAGACAGGGGGTACGAGCAGTACTTC. Translation gives CAILIDRGYEQYF.

The chain is built from TRBV2 and TRBJ1-3; a weak D match, TRBD1 (5 bases). This CDR3 contains 16 residues. Trimming stripped 3 bases from V and 0 bases from J, with 12 bases between. CDR1 is SNHLY and CDR2 is FYNNEI in the germline V gene. CDR3 protein: CASSEQGSNSGNTIYF. The CDR3 region has the DNA TGTGCCAGCAGTGAGCAGGGTTCCAACTCTGGAAACACCATATATTTT.

The chain combines TRBV7-9 with TRBJ2-5; 9 bases are a match to TRBD2. From germline, CDR1 is SEHNR and CDR2 FQNEAQ (reference sequence). This CDR3 comprises 17 residues. The V and J ends lost 0 bases and 1 base, in that order; junction bases with no gene match: 6. The CDR3 protein is CASSLAWTSEPQETQYF. The CDR3 DNA is TGTGCCAGCAGCTTAGCGTGGACTAGCGAACCCCAAGAGACCCAGTACTTC.

The chain has TRBV11-2 and TRBJ2-6; TRBD1 matches at 9 bases. The germline V gene has CDR1 SGHAT and CDR2 FQNNGV. V lost 4 bases to trimming and J lost 4 bases; unmatched junction nucleotides: 14. The CDR3 has 19 amino acids. Written as DNA, the CDR3 is TGTGCCAGCAGCTCGCCCCTGACAGGGGGTCTGATGGGGGCCAACGTCCTGACTTTC. Protein: CASSSPLTGGLMGANVLTF.

The rearrangement links TRBV14 to TRBJ1-2, with D possibly matching TRBD1 (6 bases). Germline CDR1 reads SGHDN; CDR2 reads FVKESK. CDR3 length equals 14 residues. Trimming took off 1 base at V and 8 bases at J, with 14 bases between the two ends. The CDR3 bases are TGTGCCAGCAGCCAAGGCGGGGGCTGGGAAGGCTACACCTTC. It is translated as CASSQGGGWEGYTF. Looking up the rest from reference TRBV14 and TRBJ1-2 gives the full variable domain: EAGVTQFPSHSVIEKGQTVTLRCDPISGHDNLYWYRRVMGKEIKFLLHFVKESKQDESGMPNNRFLAERTGGTYSTLKVQPAELEDSGVYFCASSQGGGWEGYTFGSGTRLTVV.

V gene TRBV10-2 combines with J gene TRBJ2-4; D not resolved. CDR3 length equals 13 residues. The V and J ends lost 0 bases and 8 bases respectively, with 8 bases between them. Germline V gives CDR1 WSHSY, CDR2 SAAADI. In DNA, the CDR3 is TGCGCCAGCAGTGAGTCGACATGGGACATTCAGTACTTC. This codes for CASSESTWDIQYF.

The chain combines TRBV28 with TRBJ1-2; TRBD1 matches at 11 bases. CDR3 length equals 13 residues. Germline CDR1 MDHEN, CDR2 SYDVKM. V gave up 6 bases and J gave up 8 bases; unmatched junction bases: 5. Here the CDR3 DNA reads TGTGCCAGCAGCGGACAGGGGGCAGCGGGCTACACCTTC. Amino acid sequence: CASSGQGAAGYTF.

This clone was found once. This chain uses TRBV5-1 with TRBJ1-1, with 7 positions matching TRBD1. The CDR3 is made up of 14 amino acids. V lost 4 bases to trimming and J lost 2 bases; unmatched junction nucleotides: 5. Germline lookup yields CDR1 SGHRS and CDR2 YFSETQ. CDR3 residues: CASSTRTGNTEAFF. The CDR3 bases are TGCGCCAGCAGCACCAGGACAGGAAACACTGAAGCTTTCTTT. Together with reference TRBV5-1 and TRBJ1-1, the CDR3 gives the full variable domain: KAGVTQTPRYLIKTRGQQVTLSCSPISGHRSVSWYQQTPGQGLQFLFEYFSETQRNKGNFPGRFSGRQFSNSRSEMNVSTLELGDSALYLCASSTRTGNTEAFFGQGTRLTVV.

This sequence joins TRBV19 and TRBJ2-5, with 13 positions matching TRBD2. The CDR3 is 15 amino acids. The germline V gene has CDR1 LNHDA and CDR2 SQIVND (reference sequence). Trimming took 3 bases from V and 5 from J; bases not matched to a gene: 3. For the CDR3, the DNA is TGTGCCAGTAGTATTGGACTAGCGGGAGTTGAGACCCAGTACTTC. As protein: CASSIGLAGVETQYF.

The chain uses TRBV4-1 and TRBJ2-2, with 9 bases fitting TRBD2. This CDR3 is built from 15 residues. V shed 6 bases and J 1 base; nucleotides not matched to a gene: 3. Germline CDR1 reads MGHRA; CDR2 reads YSYEKL. The CDR3 protein is CASSQTSGNTGELFF. In DNA, the CDR3 is TGCGCCAGCAGTCAGACTAGCGGGAACACCGGGGAGCTGTTTTTT.

This chain uses TRBV19 with TRBJ2-7; D perhaps matches TRBD1 (6 bases). V lost 3 bases and J 6 bases, leaving 24 bases between the germline ends. The CDR3 runs to 17 residues. Germline CDR1 is LNHDA and CDR2 is SQIVND (reference sequence). CDR3 nucleotides: TGTGCCAGTAGTATTTCGGGACACCCTGCTACGGCCTTCGAGCAGTACTTC. Amino acids: CASSISGHPATAFEQYF.

This chain uses TRBV29-1 with TRBJ1-1, with 7 positions matching TRBD1. CDR1 is SQVTM and CDR2 is ANQGSEA in the germline V gene. CDR3 length: 14 amino acids. V shed 5 bases, J shed 4 bases, and the junction held 10 bases outside the gene matches. CDR3: CSVRSDRRGTEAFF. In DNA form, the CDR3 reads TGCAGCGTTCGCTCGGACAGGAGGGGCACTGAAGCTTTCTTT.

V gene TRBV6-5 combines with J gene TRBJ2-1, with unresolved D. This CDR3 is built from 16 residues. Deletions cut 0 bases from V and 3 bases from J, with 12 bases between. The germline V gene encodes CDR1 MNHEY and CDR2 SVGAGI. The CDR3 sequence: CASSYSTVTDYNEQFF. The CDR3 region has the DNA TGTGCCAGCAGTTACTCGACTGTCACGGACTACAATGAGCAGTTCTTC.

The V call is TRBV21-1, the J call TRBJ2-5; the D call of TRBD2 is as the table states it, not checked on the DNA. TRBV21-1 is a pseudogene. There are 13 residues in the CDR3. This CDR3 is CASSRGPRETQYF. DNA for the CDR3: TGTGCCAGCAGTCGCGGGCCGCGCGAGACCCAGTACTTC.